The clone carrying this TCR beta chain was detected only once. This specimen comes from a study of control samples from healthy donors and cancer patients. The CDR3 is made up of 17 amino acids. Germline loops: CDR1 SGHVS, CDR2 FNYEAQ. V lost 3 bases to trimming and J lost 1 base; unmatched junction nucleotides: 11. Clones were read by immunoSEQ multiplex PCR, and TCRdb kept only the in-frame ones, dropping some. The sample comprises around 100,000 clones, roughly 87% of which are singletons, and about 18% rests with the top ten. The chain joins TRBV7-6 to TRBJ2-5; TRBD2 aligns across 7 bases. The sample consisted of blood. The TCR comes from a woman aged 45 to 65 in good health. CDR3: CASSFDWAGETQETQYF. DNA of the CDR3: TGTGCCAGCAGCTTCGATTGGGCGGGAGAAACCCAAGAGACCCAGTACTTC.